Sequencing of this T cell receptor beta chain was carried out in a study of blood T cell repertoires in COVID-19. Study-level background: From the United States, Italy and Spain came samples of acute and convalescent COVID-19. In each case, the material was cDNA or gDNA derived from T cells, B-cell-depleted T cells, or PBMCs.

The authors' processing: Amplification of reference gene primers provided the estimated nucleated cell counts. Sequencing was performed with immunoSEQ multiplex PCR; in TCRdb, only in-frame clones are kept and a portion is missing. The DNA gave D and trimming, while V, J and clone size come from that table. The data show under 65,000 clones, with 90% to 95% seen just once and about 9.1% held by the top ten. Germline V gene data show CDR1 as MNHEY and CDR2 as SVGAGI. This CDR3 is 14 amino acids long. The V and J ends lost 6 bases and 1 base respectively, with 12 bases between them. The material sequenced was peripheral blood. The gene calls are TRBV6-5 and TRBJ1-1, with D unclear. This sequence originates from a human donor in a cohort sampled during active COVID-19. CDR3 loop: CASRYLGGNTEAFF. The DNA for the CDR3 is TGTGCCAGCAGGTACCTAGGCGGGAACACTGAAGCTTTCTTT.